The 10 T cell receptor beta chains given below trace back to one sample, sequenced in a study of blood T cell repertoires in COVID-19. Sequenced by immunoSEQ multiplex PCR; TCRdb stores in-frame clones only, minus some. The sample includes some 200,000 clones, around 90% seen only once; the top ten take about 2.3%. The sample consisted of PBMCs or T cells enriched from blood (not recorded which). Source of these receptors: a woman between 25 and 40 years old who had recovered from COVID-19.

J is TRBJ1-3 and V is TRBV5-1; 7 nucleotides align to TRBD1. V lost 3 bases to trimming and J lost 0 bases; unmatched junction nucleotides: 3. The CDR3 runs to 15 residues. Germline V gene data show CDR1 as SGHRS and CDR2 as YFSETQ. In nucleotides, the CDR3 is TGCGCCAGCAGCTGGGGGACAGTCTCTGGAAACACCATATATTTT. Translating gives CASSWGTVSGNTIYF.

This chain connects TRBV15 to TRBJ2-7; D gene uncertain. This CDR3 is built from 14 residues. V lost 0 bases, J lost 2 bases, and 8 bases lay in between. The germline V gene has CDR1 LNHNV and CDR2 YYDKDF (reference sequence). The CDR3 DNA is TGTGCCACCAGCAGAGATCCCCTAACCTACGAGCAGTACTTC. As protein: CATSRDPLTYEQYF.

V is TRBV9 and J is TRBJ1-2; D might be TRBD1 (6 bases). The CDR3 runs 13 residues. Germline CDR1 is SGDLS and CDR2 is YYNGEE. V was pared by 0 bases and J by 8 bases, with 11 bases between. This chain's CDR3 is CASSVDRASGYTF. Written as DNA, the CDR3 is TGTGCCAGCAGCGTAGACAGGGCGAGCGGCTACACCTTC.

This sequence joins TRBV24-1 and TRBJ2-2; perhaps TRBD1 as D (6 bases). V was cut by 2 bases and J by 1 base, with 10 bases left in between. Germline values: CDR1 KGHDR, CDR2 SFDVKD. This CDR3 contains 16 residues. In DNA form, the CDR3 reads TGTGCCACCAGTGATTCCCGGGACAAGAACACCGGGGAGCTGTTTTTT. Translation gives CATSDSRDKNTGELFF.

The rearrangement links TRBV7-6 to TRBJ1-5; D is unresolved. V was cut by 2 bases and J by 2 bases, with 13 bases left in between. The CDR3 totals 16 residues. CDR1 is SGHVS, CDR2 FNYEAQ, per germline. CDR3 nucleotides: TGTGCCAGCAGCTTAACGGCCAACGGGGGCAATCAGCCCCAGCATTTT. It encodes CASSLTANGGNQPQHF.

This chain joins TRBV7-2 and TRBJ1-2, with 9 nucleotides matching TRBD1. This CDR3 spans 14 amino acids. Trimming cost V 4 bases and J 8 bases; bases outside gene matches: 8. CDR1 is SGHTA, CDR2 FQGNSA, per germline. The CDR3 reads CASSSRTGAGGYTF. CDR3 nucleotides: TGTGCCAGCAGCTCAAGGACAGGGGCAGGAGGCTACACCTTC.

The V gene is TRBV14, the J gene TRBJ1-4; TRBD1 might be the D (5 bases). With 4 bases removed from V and 5 bases from J, the gap between germline ends came to 17 bases. CDR1 is SGHDN, CDR2 FVKESK, per germline. CDR3 size: 16 residues. The CDR3 nucleotides read TGTGCCAGCAGCCCCGGCGGGACGTGGAAAAATGAAAAACTGTTTTTT. Its protein product is CASSPGGTWKNEKLFF.

The rearrangement joins TRBV18 to TRBJ2-1, with no clear D. Germline V lookup: CDR1 KGHSH, CDR2 LQKENI. The length of the CDR3 is 15 residues. V was pared by 1 base and J by 4 bases, with 11 bases between. The CDR3 sequence is CASSPLELPYNEQFF. For the CDR3, the DNA is TGTGCCAGCTCACCACTAGAACTACCTTACAATGAGCAGTTCTTC.

The chain recombines TRBV7-9 with TRBJ2-7; TRBD2 is a possible D gene (6 bases). Germline V gene data show CDR1 as SEHNR and CDR2 as FQNEAQ (reference sequence). V lost 5 bases to trimming and J lost 4 bases, with 15 bases between them. This CDR3 comprises 14 residues. The CDR3 bases are TGTGCCAGCAGCCTTGCCCCAGGGAGGTACGAGCAGTACTTC. Translating gives CASSLAPGRYEQYF.

J is TRBJ1-5 and V is TRBV4-1; D unclear. The CDR3 runs 14 residues. V was shortened by 0 bases and J by 5 bases, with 8 bases between the two germline ends. Germline assignment: CDR1 MGHRA and CDR2 YSYEKL. The CDR3 nucleotides are TGCGCCAGCAGCCAAGAAACCGGGGATCAGCCCCAGCATTTT. This gives the protein CASSQETGDQPQHF.